The 14 T cell receptor beta chains below come from one sample, sequenced in a study of patients and donors after allogeneic stem cell transplantation. TCRdb called the RT-PCR reads again in MiXCR, with one record for every CDR3 protein. The profile shows about a million distinct CDR3 sequences, approximately 19% of them singletons. Source material: blood, either unsorted or a sorted T cell fraction (not recorded which). The source is a human donor who was either an allogeneic HSCT recipient or a stem cell or donor lymphocyte infusion donor (not recorded which). It is not recorded whose cells these are; they may come from a transplant donor.

The chain is built from TRBV27 and TRBJ2-7; D is possibly TRBD1 (6 bases). Trimming stripped 5 bases from V and 0 bases from J, with 11 bases between. The length of the CDR3 is 14 residues. From germline, CDR1 is MNHEY and CDR2 SMNVEV (reference sequence). This CDR3 reads CASSPKTGSYEQYF. As DNA, the CDR3 is TGTGCCAGCAGTCCAAAGACAGGCTCCTACGAGCAGTACTTC.

J is TRBJ1-5 and V is TRBV7-2; D is unclear. The CDR3 covers 15 residues. The germline V gene encodes CDR1 SGHTA and CDR2 FQGNSA. V gave up 5 bases and J gave up 2 bases, with 13 bases separating them. CDR3 region: CASSPEVVGNQPQHF. For the CDR3, the DNA is TGTGCCAGCAGCCCGGAGGTAGTAGGCAATCAGCCCCAGCATTTT.

This clonotype has only a few counts. The chain carries TRBV12-3 or TRBV12-4 and TRBJ1-6; no clear D. Trimming pared 10 bases from V and 6 bases from J, leaving 13 bases between. This CDR3 contains 13 residues. CDR3 residues: CATTGRANSPLHF. In nucleotides, the CDR3 is TGTGCCACCACTGGACGGGCTAATTCACCCCTCCACTTT.

This rearrangement joins TRBV30 to TRBJ2-3, with a weak D call TRBD1 (5 bases). The CDR3 has 12 residues. Germline V gene data show CDR1 as GTSNPN and CDR2 as SVGIG (reference sequence). The V gene lost 5 bases and the J gene lost 3 bases, with 9 bases spanning the gap. In DNA form, the CDR3 reads TGTGCCTGGTCAGGGATAACAGATACGCAGTATTTT. Translating gives CAWSGITDTQYF.

In its sample, this clonotype was seen a few times. This chain joins TRBV29-1 and TRBJ1-1, with D possibly being TRBD1 (6 bases). V shed 5 bases and J shed 5 bases, with 9 bases lying between them. The CDR3 sequence is 11 residues long. Germline assignment: CDR1 SQVTM and CDR2 ANQGSEA. The DNA for the CDR3 is TGCAGCGTTCCTACAGGGACTGAAGCTTTCTTT. It encodes CSVPTGTEAFF. The full variable domain, completed using reference TRBV29-1 and TRBJ1-1, is SAVISQKPSRDICQRGTSLTIQCQVDSQVTMMFWYRQQPGQSLTLIATANQGSEATYESGFVIDKFPISRPNLTFSTLTVSNMSPEDSSIYLCSVPTGTEAFFGQGTRLTVV.

This clonotype has only a few counts. J is TRBJ2-7 and V is TRBV21-1; TRBD1, as called in the table, went unchecked against the DNA. TRBV21-1 is deemed a pseudogene. The CDR3 covers 16 residues. The chain's CDR3 is CASSKESRQLIYEQYF. Written as DNA, the CDR3 is TGTGCCAGCAGCAAAGAGAGCAGACAGTTGATCTACGAGCAGTACTTC.

This rearrangement joins TRBV11-2 to TRBJ1-6; no firm D call. The germline V gene has CDR1 SGHAT and CDR2 FQNNGV. The CDR3 is 18 amino acids. The germline V and J ends were trimmed by 5 bases and 1 base, with 18 bases remaining between them. The CDR3 DNA is TGTGCCAGCAGCCCATTCCCCAGTGTAGGATCCTATAATTCACCCCTCCACTTT. It is translated as CASSPFPSVGSYNSPLHF.

The chain joins TRBV20-1 to TRBJ2-1; 7 nucleotides match TRBD1. This CDR3 spans 16 amino acids. J was trimmed by 7 bases and V by 3 bases; bases with no gene match: 15. CDR1 is DFQATT and CDR2 is SNEGSKA in the germline V gene (reference sequence). CDR3 region: CSASISGQAHRNEQFF. The CDR3 bases are TGCAGTGCTAGTATCTCCGGACAGGCCCATCGGAATGAGCAGTTCTTC.

The CDR3 loop reads CASSLQGTTEAFF. Here the CDR3 DNA reads TGTGCCAGCAGTTTACAGGGCACCACTGAAGCTTTCTTT. The chain has TRBV12-3 or TRBV12-4 and TRBJ1-1, with D perhaps matching TRBD1 (5 bases). The V and J ends lost 2 bases and 4 bases respectively, with 8 bases between them. CDR3 size: 13 residues.

This clonotype has only a few counts. The chain uses TRBV20-1 and TRBJ2-3; TRBD2 might be the D (6 bases). This CDR3 is built from 18 residues. Germline-derived CDR1 and CDR2 are DFQATT and SNEGSKA (reference sequence). V lost 0 bases to trimming and J lost 1 base, with 20 bases between them. The CDR3 sequence is CSARDNGGVGGGTDTQYF. In DNA, the CDR3 is TGCAGTGCTAGAGATAACGGAGGGGTTGGCGGTGGCACAGATACGCAGTATTTT.

This chain uses TRBV15 with TRBJ1-3; unclear D gene. V gave up 2 bases and J gave up 4 bases, with 18 bases separating them. The germline V gene encodes CDR1 LNHNV and CDR2 YYDKDF (reference sequence). The CDR3 is 17 amino acids. CDR3 nucleotides: TGTGCCACCAGCAGACCCACTAGGGCCTCGTACGGAAACACCATATATTTT. This translates into CATSRPTRASYGNTIYF.

The CDR3, as DNA: TGCAGTGCTAGGGGGACAGGGGGTCAGGGAAAACTGTTTTTT. As protein: CSARGTGGQGKLFF. The chain joins TRBV20-1 to TRBJ1-4; 11 bases agree with TRBD1. The V gene's germline CDR1 is DFQATT and CDR2 SNEGSKA (reference sequence). This CDR3 comprises 14 residues. V shed 3 bases and J 10 bases; nucleotides not matched to a gene: 7.

The chain joins TRBV12-3 or TRBV12-4 to TRBJ2-2; 7 bases align to TRBD1. The CDR3 has 14 residues. Trimming removed 7 bases from V and 4 bases from J; junction bases left unmatched: 6. In DNA, the CDR3 is TGTGCCAGCACCCGAACAGGGGTCACCGGGGAGCTGTTTTTT. Protein sequence: CASTRTGVTGELFF.

Only a few counts were recorded for this clonotype. For the CDR3, the DNA is TGTGCCTGGAGTGTGGTTTTGACAGCTAACTATGGCTACACCTTC. Protein: CAWSVVLTANYGYTF. The chain carries TRBV30 and TRBJ1-2; the D gene is possibly TRBD1 (5 bases). Germline V gene sequence: CDR1 GTSNPN, CDR2 SVGIG (reference sequence). This CDR3 spans 15 amino acids. V lost 0 bases and J lost 0, with 11 bases in between.